Below are 2 T cell receptor beta chains sequenced from a single sample in a study of blood T cells in healthy people across ages. Then a second PCR, running about 6 to 12 cycles, was carried out with a sample-barcoded 5' primer and a J-beta primer mix. Using its own MiXCR run on the 5' RACE reads, TCRdb lists one record per CDR3 protein. The table shows some 760,000 distinct CDR3 sequences, with 25% occurring only once. The same specimen was also included in a second study, on T cells of mothers and their children.

The sample comprised blood. The receptors stem from a boy younger than 18 in good health.

This clonotype was seen a few times. The J gene is TRBJ2-1, the V gene TRBV28, with 7 bases matching TRBD2. The CDR3 extends over 18 amino acids. Germline lookup yields CDR1 MDHEN and CDR2 SYDVKM. The V and J ends lost 3 bases and 0 bases, in that order; junction bases with no gene match: 11. The CDR3 protein is CASSFRLLAASSYNEQFF. The CDR3 DNA follows: TGTGCCAGCAGTTTTAGGCTCCTAGCGGCTAGCTCCTACAATGAGCAGTTCTTC.

The chain has TRBV7-2 and TRBJ2-5; D gene uncertain. This CDR3 has 14 amino acids. CDR1 is SGHTA, CDR2 FQGNSA, per germline. Trimming removed 1 base from V and 7 bases from J, with 13 bases in between. In DNA form, the CDR3 reads TGTGCCAGCAGCTTAGTCTTAGCCGACGGGACCCAGTACTTC. This gives the protein CASSLVLADGTQYF.